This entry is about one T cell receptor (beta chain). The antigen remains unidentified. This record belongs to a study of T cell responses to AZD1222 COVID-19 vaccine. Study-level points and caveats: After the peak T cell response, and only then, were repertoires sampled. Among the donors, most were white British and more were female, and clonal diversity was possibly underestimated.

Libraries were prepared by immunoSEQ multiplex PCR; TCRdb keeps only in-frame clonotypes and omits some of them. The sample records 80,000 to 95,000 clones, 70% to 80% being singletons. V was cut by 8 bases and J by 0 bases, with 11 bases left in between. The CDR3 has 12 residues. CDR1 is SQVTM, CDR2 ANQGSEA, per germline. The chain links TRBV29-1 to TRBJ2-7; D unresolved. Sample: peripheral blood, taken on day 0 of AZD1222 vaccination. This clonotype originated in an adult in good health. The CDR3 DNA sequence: TGCAGCTTTAGTCCGGACTCCTACGAGCAGTACTTC. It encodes CSFSPDSYEQYF.